This TCR beta chain was sequenced during a study of blood T cell repertoires in COVID-19. Study summary: The United States, Italy and Spain provided the acute and convalescent COVID-19 samples. From T cells, B-cell-depleted T cells, or PBMCs came the material, which was cDNA or gDNA.

Source study methods: Estimation of nucleated cell counts was performed using reference gene primer amplification. Libraries were prepared by immunoSEQ multiplex PCR; TCRdb keeps only in-frame clonotypes and omits some of them. Clone size and V and J calls were adopted from that table, with D and trimming inferred from the DNA. The table has about 75,000 clones, about 74% seen once. The CDR3 runs 13 residues. The trim removed 3 bases at V and 12 bases at J, leaving 7 bases unmatched. The germline CDR1 and CDR2 sequences are LGHDT and YNNKEL (reference sequence). Sequenced: peripheral blood. V usage is TRBV3-1 (or the pseudogene TRBV3-2) and J usage is TRBJ1-2; TRBD1 matches 10 bases. The sequence derives from a human donor with acute or convalescent COVID-19. The donor label of this sample is uncertain. The DNA of the CDR3 is TGTGCCAGCAGCCAGGGGGACAGGGGAAGCAACACCTTC. Translation: CASSQGDRGSNTF.